Listed below are T cell receptor beta chains from one sample, sequenced in a study of T cell clonotyping in hematopoietic cell transplantation. The protocol was immunoSEQ multiplex PCR, while the TCRdb copy is restricted to in-frame clones and leaves out a portion. This repertoire shows about 80,000 clones, almost 97% found once; its top ten account for under 2%. This material consisted of peripheral blood mononuclear cells, taken before stem cell transplant. The receptor set was obtained from a woman aged 45 to 65 with acute myeloid leukemia. Some clones in this sample may be carry-over from other donors' samples. CDR3s include the opening cysteine and the closing phenylalanine or tryptophan. The order of the fields is CDR3 length, V gene, J gene, clone size, D gene, CDR3 DNA, CDR3 protein. D genes are given only for firm matches. Only some rows state a clone size, as once, few, many or a class for expanded clones.

>11|TRBV20-1|TRBJ2-1|-|-
TGCAGTGCTAGCGGTCCTAATGAGCAGTTCTTC
CSASGPNEQFF
>15|TRBV27|TRBJ1-5|-|TRBD1
TGTGCCAGCAGTTCCCATGGGACAGGGAGGCAGCCCCAGCATTTT
CASSSHGTGRQPQHF
>15|TRBV5-1|TRBJ2-7|-|-
TGCGCCAGCACCCCAGGGTTCAGCTCTTCCTACGAGCAGTACTTC
CASTPGFSSSYEQYF
>14|TRBV29-1|TRBJ1-1|-|TRBD1
TGCAGCGCCTCAACAGGGGGCGCAGGCACTGAAGCTTTCTTT
CSASTGGAGTEAFF
>14|TRBV7-8|TRBJ2-7|-|TRBD2
TGTGCCAGCAGCTTATTGGCAGGGAGGGACGAGCAGTACTTC
CASSLLAGRDEQYF
>16|TRBV5-1|TRBJ2-1|-|TRBD1
TGCGCCAGCAGCTTGTTGGGACAGGGGTCTGAGAATGAGCAGTTCTTC
CASSLLGQGSENEQFF
>15|TRBV28|TRBJ1-5|-|-
TGTGCCAGCAGTCTACTGCAGGGAAGCAATCAGCCCCAGCATTTT
CASSLLQGSNQPQHF
>13|TRBV30|TRBJ1-6|once|TRBD1
TGTGCCTTCCGGGACAGATATAATTCACCCCTCCACTTT
CAFRDRYNSPLHF
>15|TRBV6-5|TRBJ1-2|-|-
TGTGCCAGCAGTTACCTTAGAGGTTGGGACTATGGCTACACCTTC
CASSYLRGWDYGYTF
>11|TRBV11-2|TRBJ1-1|-|-
TGTGCCAGCAGCCTGATCGGGCCGGAGTTCTTT
CASSLIGPEFF
>13|TRBV2|TRBJ2-1|few|TRBD2
TGTGCCAGCAGTGGAGGCGGGAGGAATGAGCAGTTCTTC
CASSGGGRNEQFF
>13|TRBV9|TRBJ1-2|-|-
TGTGCCAGCAGCGTTCAGGGGTTCTATGGCTACACCTTC
CASSVQGFYGYTF
>13|TRBV6-5|TRBJ1-4|-|TRBD1
TGTGCCAGCAGTAAGGACAGGGACGAAAAACTGTTTTTT
CASSKDRDEKLFF
>15|TRBV19|TRBJ2-1|once|-
TGTGCCAGTACTATCGCGGGACAGAGAGTAGGTGAGCAGTTCTTC
CASTIAGQRVGEQFF
>16|TRBV7-9|TRBJ2-3|-|TRBD1
TGTGCCAGCAGCTCTCTTTGGACAGGGTCCACAGATACGCAGTATTTT
CASSSLWTGSTDTQYF
>12|TRBV6-5|TRBJ2-7|-|-
TGTGCCAGCAGGACCAGGGGCTACGAGCAGTACTTC
CASRTRGYEQYF
>15|TRBV18|TRBJ1-6|-|-
TGTGCCAGCTCACTCTCAGCGTCGGGGAATTCACCCCTCCACTTT
CASSLSASGNSPLHF
>16|TRBV6-6|TRBJ1-2|-|TRBD1
TGTGCCAGCAGTTACGATTGGGAAGGGGGCGGCTATGGCTACACCTTC
CASSYDWEGGGYGYTF
>18|TRBV11-3|TRBJ2-3|-|TRBD2
TGTGCCAGCAGCTTAGAGGGAAGCCTAGCGGGGGGAACAGATACGCAGTATTTT
CASSLEGSLAGGTDTQYF
>13|TRBV30|TRBJ2-5|once|-
TGTGCCTGGAGTAGGTATAGCCAGGAGACCCAGTACTTC
CAWSRYSQETQYF
>10|TRBV30|TRBJ1-1|few|-
TGTGCCTGGAGTACTTCCGAAGCTTTCTTT
CAWSTSEAFF
>14|TRBV2|TRBJ2-2|-|TRBD1
TGTGCCAGCCGGACAGGGACAAACACCGGGGAGCTGTTTTTT
CASRTGTNTGELFF
>12|TRBV30|TRBJ1-6|-|-
TGTGCCTGGAGTAATTCAGGGTCACCCCTCCACTTT
CAWSNSGSPLHF
>13|TRBV29-1|TRBJ1-1|-|TRBD1
TGCAGCGTTACCGGGACAGGGAACACTGAAGCTTTCTTT
CSVTGTGNTEAFF
>15|TRBV15|TRBJ2-3|-|-
TGTGCCACCAGCGGTCGGGGGGCCGGCACAGATACGCAGTATTTT
CATSGRGAGTDTQYF
>15|TRBV30|TRBJ2-3|once|-
TGTGCCTGGAGTGAGAAGCAGTCTAGCACAGATACGCAGTATTTT
CAWSEKQSSTDTQYF
>14|TRBV2|TRBJ2-7|-|-
TGTGCCAGCGGCACGGGGGCAGGGGGTTACGAGCAGTACTTC
CASGTGAGGYEQYF
>15|TRBV2|TRBJ1-5|-|-
TGTGCCAGCAGTGATTCGGGGGTTGGCAATCAGCCCCAGCATTTT
CASSDSGVGNQPQHF
>10|TRBV11-3|TRBJ2-4|-|-
TGTGCCCCACGGGGGAACATTCAGTACTTC
CAPRGNIQYF
>16|TRBV5-1|TRBJ2-2|-|-
TGCGCCAGCAGCTTGATCCGGGGGCCCAACACCGGGGAGCTGTTTTTT
CASSLIRGPNTGELFF
>17|TRBV7-6|TRBJ2-6|-|-
TGTGCCAGCAGCTTAGACCTGGGGGGGCTTGGGGCCAACGTCCTGACTTTC
CASSLDLGGLGANVLTF
>14|TRBV19|TRBJ1-5|-|-
TGTGCCAGTAGGAAGGGGAATAGCAATCAGCCCCAGCATTTT
CASRKGNSNQPQHF
>13|TRBV28|TRBJ2-7|-|TRBD1
TGTGCCAGCAGCTTAGCAGGGGGCAACGAGCAGTACTTC
CASSLAGGNEQYF
>14|TRBV25-1|TRBJ2-5|-|-
TGTGCCAGCAGTGAAAGACGGACACAAGAGACCCAGTACTTC
CASSERRTQETQYF
>14|TRBV10-3|TRBJ2-3|-|-
TGTGCCATCAACGAGGCGGGGAGAGTAGATACGCAGTATTTT
CAINEAGRVDTQYF
>18|TRBV5-4|TRBJ2-1|once|-
TGTGCCAGCAGCTTGGCCGAGGCTAGCGTTGGATTCTACAATGAGCAGTTCTTC
CASSLAEASVGFYNEQFF
>13|TRBV30|TRBJ1-6|-|TRBD1
TGTGCCTGGAGGACAGGGGGGAATTCACCCCTCCACTTT
CAWRTGGNSPLHF
>15|TRBV11-2|TRBJ1-5|-|-
TGTGCCAGCAGCTTAGGGCCGGCTATGGGGAAGCCCCAGCATTTT
CASSLGPAMGKPQHF
>16|TRBV5-1|TRBJ1-3|once|-
TGCGCCAGCAGCTTCAATGGACAGCGCTCTGGAAACACCATATATTTT
CASSFNGQRSGNTIYF
>15|TRBV2|TRBJ1-1|-|TRBD1
TGTGCCAGCAGTGACACAGGGGGGTTTATGACTGAAGCTTTCTTT
CASSDTGGFMTEAFF
>14|TRBV28|TRBJ2-5|-|-
TGTGCCAGCAGCCGCCCCCTGGGTCGAGAGACCCAGTACTTC
CASSRPLGRETQYF
>15|TRBV7-6|TRBJ2-7|-|-
TGTGCCAGCAGCTTCGCCGATTTAGGACAAGGGGAGCAGTACTTC
CASSFADLGQGEQYF
>14|TRBV7-3|TRBJ2-1|-|TRBD2
TGTGCCAGCAGCCAAAGCGGGGAGTACAATGAGCAGTTCTTC
CASSQSGEYNEQFF
>14|TRBV21-1|TRBJ1-2|-|-
TGTGCCAGCAGCAAGGGGGGCGCGGGGGATGGCTACACCTTC
CASSKGGAGDGYTF
>13|TRBV10-3|TRBJ1-4|-|-
TGTGCCATCAGTGCGGGGGTGGAGGAAAAACTGTTTTTT
CAISAGVEEKLFF
>15|TRBV27|TRBJ1-4|once|TRBD1
TGTGCCAGCAGTTTAAGGGACAGGGGTTTAGAAAAACTGTTTTTT
CASSLRDRGLEKLFF
>15|TRBV29-1|TRBJ2-7|-|TRBD2
TGCAGCGTTGAAATGACTAGCGGGAGCCACTACGAGCAGTACTTC
CSVEMTSGSHYEQYF
>15|TRBV9|TRBJ2-5|once|TRBD2
TGTGCCAGCAGCGTAGTAGTTAGCGGGAGTGAGACCCAGTACTTC
CASSVVVSGSETQYF
>11|TRBV6-1|TRBJ1-2|once|-
TGTGCCAGCAGTGAAACGGATGGCTACACCTTC
CASSETDGYTF
>14|TRBV25-1|TRBJ1-5|once|-
TGTGCCAGCAGTGGTGACCGCGCCAATCAGCCCCAGCATTTT
CASSGDRANQPQHF
>15|TRBV19|TRBJ2-5|-|-
TGTGCCAGTAGTACAAGGACAGACCGTCCGGAGACCCAGTACTTC
CASSTRTDRPETQYF
>13|TRBV6-1|TRBJ2-7|-|TRBD2
TGTGCCAGCAAGGGGGGACTAGCCTACGAGCAGTACTTC
CASKGGLAYEQYF
>15|TRBV6-6|TRBJ1-5|-|-
TGTGCCAGCAGGGGGCCGAGGGGGAGAAATCAGCCCCAGCATTTT
CASRGPRGRNQPQHF
>13|TRBV30|TRBJ1-1|once|-
TGTGCCGTGATCAGGGGATCTCGGACTGAAGCTTTCTTT
CAVIRGSRTEAFF
>17|TRBV2|TRBJ1-5|-|-
TGTGCCAGCAGTGGGCAGGGATTTATTTATAGCAATCAGCCCCAGCATTTT
CASSGQGFIYSNQPQHF
>15|TRBV27|TRBJ1-6|-|-
TGTGCCAGCAGTTTATCGGGACGGAATAATTCACCCCTCCACTTT
CASSLSGRNNSPLHF
>15|TRBV5-4|TRBJ1-1|-|-
TGTGCCAGCAGCTTGGCGGCAAGACAGAACACTGAAGCTTTCTTT
CASSLAARQNTEAFF
>14|TRBV7-3|TRBJ1-2|-|TRBD1
TGTGCCAGCAGCTCCCGGGACAGCCCCTATGGCTACACCTTC
CASSSRDSPYGYTF